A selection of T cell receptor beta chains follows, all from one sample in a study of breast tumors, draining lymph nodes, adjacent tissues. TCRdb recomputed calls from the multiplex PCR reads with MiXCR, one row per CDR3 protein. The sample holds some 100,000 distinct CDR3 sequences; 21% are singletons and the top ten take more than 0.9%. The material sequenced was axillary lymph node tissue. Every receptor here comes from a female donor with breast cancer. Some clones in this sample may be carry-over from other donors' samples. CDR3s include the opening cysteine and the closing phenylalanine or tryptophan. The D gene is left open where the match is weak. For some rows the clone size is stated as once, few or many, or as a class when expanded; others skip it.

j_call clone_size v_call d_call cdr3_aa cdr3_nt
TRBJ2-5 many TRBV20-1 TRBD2 CSVSKGTSGSETQYF TGCAGTGTTTCAAAAGGGACTAGCGGGAGTGAGACCCAGTACTTC
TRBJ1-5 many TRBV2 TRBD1 CASSRTGPSQPQHF TGTGCCAGCAGTCGGACAGGTCCCAGTCAGCCCCAGCATTTT
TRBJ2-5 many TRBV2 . CASSDSGIGGTQYF TGTGCCAGCAGTGACTCAGGGATTGGGGGGACCCAGTACTTC
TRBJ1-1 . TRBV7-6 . CASSLIGADEAFF TGTGCCAGCAGCTTGATCGGAGCGGATGAAGCTTTCTTT
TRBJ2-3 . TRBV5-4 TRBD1 CASGPDRGTDTQYF TGTGCCAGCGGACCAGACAGGGGCACAGATACGCAGTATTTT
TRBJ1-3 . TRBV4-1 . CASSQGRNTIHF TGCGCCAGCAGCCAAGGTAGGAACACCATACATTTT
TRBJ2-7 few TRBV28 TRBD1 CASSSGTGADEQYF TGTGCCAGCAGTTCGGGGACAGGGGCGGACGAGCAGTACTTC
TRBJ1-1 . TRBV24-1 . CATSEPTQGPEAFF TGTGCCACCAGTGAACCTACACAGGGCCCTGAAGCTTTCTTT
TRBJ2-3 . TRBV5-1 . CASTPGTGWPDTQYF TGCGCCAGCACCCCGGGGACGGGTTGGCCAGATACGCAGTATTTT
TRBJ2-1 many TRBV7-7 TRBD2 CASSLAAGREQFF TGTGCCAGCAGCTTAGCAGCGGGGCGTGAGCAGTTCTTC
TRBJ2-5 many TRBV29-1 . CSVGGGGGETQYF TGCAGCGTGGGAGGGGGAGGTGGAGAGACCCAGTACTTC
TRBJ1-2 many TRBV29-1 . CSVETLGRTGGYGYTF TGCAGCGTTGAAACTCTGGGCCGGACGGGCGGCTATGGCTACACCTTC
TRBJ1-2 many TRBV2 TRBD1 CASSTTGVDGYTF TGTGCCAGCAGTACTACAGGGGTAGATGGCTACACCTTC
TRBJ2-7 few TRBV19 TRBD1 CASSAGTGGVEQYF TGTGCCAGTAGCGCCGGGACAGGGGGCGTTGAGCAGTACTTC
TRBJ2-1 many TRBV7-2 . CASSLPPNNEQFF TGTGCCAGCAGCTTACCTCCGAACAATGAGCAGTTCTTC
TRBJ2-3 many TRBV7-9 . CASSTLGPTDTQYF TGTGCCAGCAGCACCCTGGGGCCCACAGATACGCAGTATTTT
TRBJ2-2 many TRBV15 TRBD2 CATSRDKSGGSNGELFF TGTGCCACCAGCAGAGATAAGAGCGGGGGCTCGAACGGGGAGCTGTTTTTT
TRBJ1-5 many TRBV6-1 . CASSANQAGGPQHF TGTGCCAGCAGTGCGAATCAGGCCGGAGGGCCCCAGCATTTT
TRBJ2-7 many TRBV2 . CASSGGSYEQYF TGTGCCAGCTCTGGGGGCTCCTACGAGCAGTACTTC
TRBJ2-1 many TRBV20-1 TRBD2 CSALLAGGVNYNEQFF TGCAGTGCACTACTAGCGGGGGGCGTAAATTACAATGAGCAGTTCTTC
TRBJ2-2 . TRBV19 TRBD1 CASSMGQGFGELFF TGTGCCAGTAGTATGGGACAGGGGTTCGGGGAGCTGTTTTTT
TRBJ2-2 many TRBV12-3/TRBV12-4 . CASSLFLGFGELFF TGTGCCAGCAGTTTGTTCTTAGGGTTCGGGGAGCTGTTTTTT
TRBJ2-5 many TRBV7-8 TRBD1 CASSSRQGWAETQYF TGTGCCAGCAGCTCCCGACAGGGGTGGGCAGAGACCCAGTACTTC
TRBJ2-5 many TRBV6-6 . CASCKGESKTQYF TGTGCCAGCTGCAAGGGAGAATCAAAGACCCAGTACTTC
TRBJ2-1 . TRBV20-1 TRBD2 CSAGDRDYREDEQFF TGCAGTGCTGGCGACCGGGACTACCGCGAAGATGAGCAGTTCTTC
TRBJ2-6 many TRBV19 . CASSIKSSGANVLTF TGTGCCAGTAGTATTAAGAGCTCTGGGGCCAACGTCCTGACTTTC
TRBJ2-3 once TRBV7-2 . CATGVGDTQYF TGTGCCACCGGGGTGGGGGATACGCAGTATTTT
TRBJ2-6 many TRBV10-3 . CAISDAGLGANVLTF TGTGCCATCAGTGATGCAGGGTTGGGGGCCAACGTCCTGACTTTC
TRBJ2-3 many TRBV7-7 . CASSTGGGGVQYF TGTGCCAGCAGCACTGGGGGGGGGGGCGTTCAGTATTTT
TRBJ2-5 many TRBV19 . CASSPRGVSETQYF TGTGCCAGTAGTCCAAGGGGCGTTTCAGAGACCCAGTACTTC
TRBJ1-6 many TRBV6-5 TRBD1 CASNTGVNSPLHF TGTGCCAGCAATACAGGGGTAAATTCACCCCTCCACTTT
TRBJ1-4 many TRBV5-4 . CASSLRGDEKLFF TGTGCCAGCAGCTTGAGGGGGGATGAAAAACTGTTTTTT
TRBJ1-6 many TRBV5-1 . CASSLLGQANSPLHF TGCGCCAGCAGCTTGTTAGGTCAGGCTAATTCACCCCTCCACTTT
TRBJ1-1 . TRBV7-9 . CASSPNTGGKGAFF TGTGCCAGCAGCCCCAACACGGGGGGTAAGGGAGCTTTCTTT
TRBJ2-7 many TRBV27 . CASSLIFGLEQYF TGTGCCAGCAGTCTGATCTTCGGACTCGAGCAGTACTTC
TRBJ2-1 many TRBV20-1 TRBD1 CSARGRGQVSGEQFF TGCAGTGCTAGAGGGAGGGGACAGGTATCGGGTGAGCAGTTCTTC
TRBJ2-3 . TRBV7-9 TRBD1 CAGSFQGADAQYF TGTGCCGGCAGCTTTCAGGGGGCGGATGCGCAGTATTTT
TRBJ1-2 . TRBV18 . CASSPRDKRQRHGYTF TGTGCCAGCTCACCAAGGGACAAACGCCAACGGCATGGCTACACCTTC
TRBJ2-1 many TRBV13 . CASSLDRTNEQFF TGTGCCAGCAGCTTAGATCGGACTAATGAGCAGTTCTTC
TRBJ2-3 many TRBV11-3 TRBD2 CASSSRTSGDTQYF TGTGCCAGCAGCTCCCGGACTAGCGGAGATACGCAGTATTTT
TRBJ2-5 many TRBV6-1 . CASARDHRETQYF TGTGCCAGCGCGCGGGACCACAGGGAGACCCAGTACTTC
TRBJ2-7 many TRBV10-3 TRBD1 CAISEQSQGDEQYF TGTGCCATCAGTGAGCAATCTCAGGGGGACGAGCAGTACTTC